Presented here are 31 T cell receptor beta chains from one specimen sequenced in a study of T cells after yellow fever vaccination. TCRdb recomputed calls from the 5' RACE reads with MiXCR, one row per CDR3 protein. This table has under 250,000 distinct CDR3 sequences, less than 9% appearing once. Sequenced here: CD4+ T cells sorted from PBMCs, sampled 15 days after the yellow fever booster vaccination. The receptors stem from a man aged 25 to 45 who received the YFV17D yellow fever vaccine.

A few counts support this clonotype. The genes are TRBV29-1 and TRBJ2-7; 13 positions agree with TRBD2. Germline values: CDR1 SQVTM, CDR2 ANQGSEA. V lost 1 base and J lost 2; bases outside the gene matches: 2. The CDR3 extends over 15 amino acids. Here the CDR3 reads CSVEVLAGGTYEQYF. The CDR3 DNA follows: TGCAGCGTTGAAGTACTAGCGGGAGGGACCTACGAGCAGTACTTC.

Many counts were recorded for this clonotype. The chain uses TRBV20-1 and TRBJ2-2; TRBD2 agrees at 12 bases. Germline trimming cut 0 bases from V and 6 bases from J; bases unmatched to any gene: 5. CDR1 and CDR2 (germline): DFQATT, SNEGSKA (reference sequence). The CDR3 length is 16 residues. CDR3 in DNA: TGCAGTGCTAGAGACCGGAGACTAGCGGGAGCCGGGGAGCTGTTTTTT. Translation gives CSARDRRLAGAGELFF.

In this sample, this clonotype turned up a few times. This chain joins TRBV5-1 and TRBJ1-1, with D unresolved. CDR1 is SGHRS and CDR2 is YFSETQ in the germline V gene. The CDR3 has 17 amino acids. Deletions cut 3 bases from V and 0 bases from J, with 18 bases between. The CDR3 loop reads CASSSSGRRRVNTEAFF. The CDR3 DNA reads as TGCGCCAGCAGCTCATCCGGACGGCGGCGGGTGAACACTGAAGCTTTCTTT.

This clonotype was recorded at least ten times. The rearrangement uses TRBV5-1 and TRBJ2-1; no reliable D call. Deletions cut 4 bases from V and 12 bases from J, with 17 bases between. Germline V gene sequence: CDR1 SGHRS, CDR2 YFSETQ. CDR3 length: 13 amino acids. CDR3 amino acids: CASSLFDTNLQFF. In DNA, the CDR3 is TGCGCCAGCAGCCTATTTGATACTAACCTGCAGTTCTTC.

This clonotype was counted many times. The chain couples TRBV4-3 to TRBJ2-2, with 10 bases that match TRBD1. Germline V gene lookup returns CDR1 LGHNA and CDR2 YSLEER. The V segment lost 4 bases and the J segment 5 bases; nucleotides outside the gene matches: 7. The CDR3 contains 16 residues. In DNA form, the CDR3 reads TGCGCCAGCAGCCGTGGGACAGGGGACAAAACCGGGGAGCTGTTTTTT. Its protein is CASSRGTGDKTGELFF.

The CDR3 loop is CASSQDHRSGEQYF. The CDR3 DNA is TGTGCCAGCAGCCAAGATCACAGGTCTGGAGAGCAGTACTTC. The chain uses TRBV4-2 and TRBJ2-7; the D gene is possibly TRBD1 (5 bases). The CDR3 covers 14 residues. Germline CDR1 is LGHNA and CDR2 is YNFKEQ. The ends were cut back, 0 bases at V and 7 bases at J, with 13 bases in the middle.

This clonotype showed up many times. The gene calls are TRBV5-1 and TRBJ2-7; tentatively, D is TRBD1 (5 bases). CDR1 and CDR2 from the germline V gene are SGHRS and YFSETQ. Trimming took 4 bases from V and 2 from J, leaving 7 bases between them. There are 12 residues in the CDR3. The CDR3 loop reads CASSEDTYEQYF. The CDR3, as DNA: TGCGCCAGCAGCGAGGACACCTACGAGCAGTACTTC. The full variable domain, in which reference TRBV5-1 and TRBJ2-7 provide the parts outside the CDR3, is KAGVTQTPRYLIKTRGQQVTLSCSPISGHRSVSWYQQTPGQGLQFLFEYFSETQRNKGNFPGRFSGRQFSNSRSEMNVSTLELGDSALYLCASSEDTYEQYFGPGTRLTVT.

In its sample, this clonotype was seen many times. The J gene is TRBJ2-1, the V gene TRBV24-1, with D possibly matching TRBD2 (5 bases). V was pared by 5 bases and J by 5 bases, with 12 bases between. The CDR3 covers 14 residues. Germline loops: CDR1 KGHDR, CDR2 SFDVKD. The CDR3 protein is CATSGSLEDNEQFF. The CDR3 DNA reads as TGTGCCACCAGTGGTTCACTAGAGGACAATGAGCAGTTCTTC.

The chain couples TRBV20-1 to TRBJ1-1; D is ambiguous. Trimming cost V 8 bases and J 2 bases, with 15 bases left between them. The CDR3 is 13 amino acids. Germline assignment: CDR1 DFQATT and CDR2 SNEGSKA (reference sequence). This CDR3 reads CSTKAPGNTEAFF. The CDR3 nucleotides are TGCAGTACAAAGGCCCCAGGAAACACTGAAGCTTTCTTT.

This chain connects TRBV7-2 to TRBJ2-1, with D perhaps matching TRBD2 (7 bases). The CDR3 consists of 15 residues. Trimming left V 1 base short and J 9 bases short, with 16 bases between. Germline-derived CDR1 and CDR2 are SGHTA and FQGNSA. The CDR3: CASSLVGGTTSEQFF. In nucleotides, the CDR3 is TGTGCCAGCAGCTTAGTAGGGGGGACTACCAGTGAGCAGTTCTTC.

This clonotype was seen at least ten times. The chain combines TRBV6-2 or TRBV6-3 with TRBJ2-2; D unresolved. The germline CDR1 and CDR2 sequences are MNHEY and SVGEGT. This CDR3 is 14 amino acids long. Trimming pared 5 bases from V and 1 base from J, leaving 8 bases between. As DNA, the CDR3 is TGTGCCAGCAGTCGCCGAGGGAACACCGGGGAGCTGTTTTTT. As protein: CASSRRGNTGELFF.

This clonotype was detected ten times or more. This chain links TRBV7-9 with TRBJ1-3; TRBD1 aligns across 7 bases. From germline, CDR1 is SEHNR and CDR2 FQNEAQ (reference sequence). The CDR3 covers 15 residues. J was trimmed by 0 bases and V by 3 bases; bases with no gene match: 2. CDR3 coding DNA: TGTGCCAGCAGCTTCGACAGGGCCTCTGGAAACACCATATATTTT. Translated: CASSFDRASGNTIYF.

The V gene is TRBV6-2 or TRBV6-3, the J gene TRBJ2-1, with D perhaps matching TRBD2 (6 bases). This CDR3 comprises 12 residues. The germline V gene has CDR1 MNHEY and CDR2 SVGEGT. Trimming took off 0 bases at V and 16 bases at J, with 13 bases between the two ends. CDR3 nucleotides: TGTGCCAGCAGTTACTCGTGGGACTCCCGATTCTTC. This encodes CASSYSWDSRFF.

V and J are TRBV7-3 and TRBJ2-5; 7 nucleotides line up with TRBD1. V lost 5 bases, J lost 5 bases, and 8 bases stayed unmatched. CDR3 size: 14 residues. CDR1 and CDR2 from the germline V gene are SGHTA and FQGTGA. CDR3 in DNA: TGTGCCAGCAGCCAGGGACAGAGGGGGGAGACCCAGTACTTC. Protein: CASSQGQRGETQYF.

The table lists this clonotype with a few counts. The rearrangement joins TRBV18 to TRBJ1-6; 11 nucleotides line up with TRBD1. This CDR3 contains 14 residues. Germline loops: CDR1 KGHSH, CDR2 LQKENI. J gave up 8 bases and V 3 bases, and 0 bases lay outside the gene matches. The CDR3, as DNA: TGTGCCAGCTCACCGGGACAGGGGGATTCACCCCTCCACTTT. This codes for CASSPGQGDSPLHF.

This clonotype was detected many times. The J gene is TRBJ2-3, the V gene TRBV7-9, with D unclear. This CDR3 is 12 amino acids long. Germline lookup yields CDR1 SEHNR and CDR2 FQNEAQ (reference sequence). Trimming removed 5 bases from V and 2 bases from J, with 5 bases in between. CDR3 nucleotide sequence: TGTGCCAGCAGCAAGATCACAGATACGCAGTATTTT. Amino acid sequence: CASSKITDTQYF.

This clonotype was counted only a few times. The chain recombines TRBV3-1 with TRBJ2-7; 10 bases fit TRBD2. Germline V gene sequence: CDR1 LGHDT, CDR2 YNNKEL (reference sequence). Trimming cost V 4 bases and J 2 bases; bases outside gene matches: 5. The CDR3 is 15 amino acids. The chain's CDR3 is CASSPSGSEAYEQYF. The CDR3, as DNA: TGTGCCAGCAGCCCTAGCGGGAGTGAAGCCTACGAGCAGTACTTC.

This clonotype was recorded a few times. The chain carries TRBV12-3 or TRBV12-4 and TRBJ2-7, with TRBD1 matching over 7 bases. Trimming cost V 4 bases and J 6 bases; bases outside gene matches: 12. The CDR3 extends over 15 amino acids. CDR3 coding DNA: TGTGCCAGCAGTTCGACAGGGACCATTGGCGGCGAGCAGTACTTC. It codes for CASSSTGTIGGEQYF.

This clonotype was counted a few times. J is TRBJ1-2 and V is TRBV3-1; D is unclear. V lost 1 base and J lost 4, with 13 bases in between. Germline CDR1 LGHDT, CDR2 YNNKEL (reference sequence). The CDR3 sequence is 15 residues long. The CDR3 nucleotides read TGTGCCAGCAGCCAAGTCCGGAAGGGAACCTATGGCTACACCTTC. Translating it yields CASSQVRKGTYGYTF. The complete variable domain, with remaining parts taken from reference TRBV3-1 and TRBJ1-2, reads DTAVSQTPKYLVTQMGNDKSIKCEQNLGHDTMYWYKQDSKKFLKIMFSYNNKELIINETVPNRFSPKSPDKAHLNLHINSLELGDSAVYFCASSQVRKGTYGYTFGSGTRLTVV.

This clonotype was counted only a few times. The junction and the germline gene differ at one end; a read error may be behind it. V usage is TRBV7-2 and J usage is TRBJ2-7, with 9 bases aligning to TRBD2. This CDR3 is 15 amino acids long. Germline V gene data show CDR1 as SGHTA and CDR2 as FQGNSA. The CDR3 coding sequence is TGTGCCAGCAGCGCGGCAGCGGGAGGCCCGGGAGGCGGTAACTTC. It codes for CASSAAAGGPGGGNF.

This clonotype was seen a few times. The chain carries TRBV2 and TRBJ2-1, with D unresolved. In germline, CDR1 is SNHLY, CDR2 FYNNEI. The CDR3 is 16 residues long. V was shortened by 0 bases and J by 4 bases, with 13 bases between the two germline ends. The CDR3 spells CASSEAQVTPYNEQFF. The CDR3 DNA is TGTGCCAGCAGTGAAGCGCAAGTCACCCCATACAATGAGCAGTTCTTC. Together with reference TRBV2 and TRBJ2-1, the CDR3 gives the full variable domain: EPEVTQTPSHQVTQMGQEVILRCVPISNHLYFYWYRQILGQKVEFLVSFYNNEISEKSEIFDDQFSVERPDGSNFTLKIRSTKLEDSAMYFCASSEAQVTPYNEQFFGPGTRLTVL.

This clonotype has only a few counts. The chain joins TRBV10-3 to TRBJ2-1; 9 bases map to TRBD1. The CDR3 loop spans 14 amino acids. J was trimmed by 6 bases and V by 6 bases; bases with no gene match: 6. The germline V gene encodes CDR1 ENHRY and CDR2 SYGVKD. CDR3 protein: CAISSGQGSNEQFF. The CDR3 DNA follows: TGTGCCATCAGCTCGGGACAGGGAAGCAATGAGCAGTTCTTC.

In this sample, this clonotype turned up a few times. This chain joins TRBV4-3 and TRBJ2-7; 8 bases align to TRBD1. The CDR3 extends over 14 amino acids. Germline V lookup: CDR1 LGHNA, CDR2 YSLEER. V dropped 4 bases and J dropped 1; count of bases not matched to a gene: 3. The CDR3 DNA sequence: TGCGCCAGCAGCCCGACAGGGGAGTCCTACGAGCAGTACTTC. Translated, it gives CASSPTGESYEQYF.

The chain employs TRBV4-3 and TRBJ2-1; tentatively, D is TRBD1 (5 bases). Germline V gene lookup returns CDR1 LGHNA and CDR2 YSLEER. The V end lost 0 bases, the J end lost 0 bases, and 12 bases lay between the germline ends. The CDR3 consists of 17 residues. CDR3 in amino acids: CASSQEGRLSSYNEQFF. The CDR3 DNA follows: TGCGCCAGCAGCCAAGAGGGGCGGCTGAGCTCCTACAATGAGCAGTTCTTC.

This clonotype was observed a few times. In DNA, the CDR3 is TGCAGTGCTAGCCTCTTGGGACAGGGTTCGCAGACCCAGTACTTC. It encodes CSASLLGQGSQTQYF. The chain uses TRBV20-1 and TRBJ2-5; TRBD1 agrees at 9 bases. Germline V gene sequence: CDR1 DFQATT, CDR2 SNEGSKA (reference sequence). The CDR3 extends over 15 amino acids. The trim removed 3 bases at V and 6 bases at J, leaving 11 bases unmatched.

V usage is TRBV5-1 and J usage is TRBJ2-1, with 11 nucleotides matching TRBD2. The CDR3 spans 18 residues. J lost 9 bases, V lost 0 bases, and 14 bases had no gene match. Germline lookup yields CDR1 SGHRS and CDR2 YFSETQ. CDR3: CASSLGQLVAGGLGEQFF. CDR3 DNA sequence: TGCGCCAGCAGCTTGGGACAGCTAGTAGCGGGAGGGCTTGGTGAGCAGTTCTTC.

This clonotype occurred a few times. CDR3 DNA sequence: TGTGCCAGCAGCCCCTGGGGGGCAGGGGGGAGGCGGACCTATGGCTACACCTTC. Translated: CASSPWGAGGRRTYGYTF. The chain recombines TRBV28 with TRBJ1-2; 7 bases match TRBD1. Per the germline V gene, CDR1 is MDHEN and CDR2 is SYDVKM. This CDR3 contains 18 residues. Unmatched junction bases numbered 20, after V lost 6 bases and J lost 4 bases.

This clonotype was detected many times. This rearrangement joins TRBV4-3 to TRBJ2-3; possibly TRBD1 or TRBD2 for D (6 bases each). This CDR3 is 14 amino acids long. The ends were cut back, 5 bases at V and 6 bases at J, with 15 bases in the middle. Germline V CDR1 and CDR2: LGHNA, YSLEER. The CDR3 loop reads CASSRRARGDTQYF. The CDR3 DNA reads TGCGCCAGCAGCAGGAGGGCAAGGGGGGATACGCAGTATTTT.

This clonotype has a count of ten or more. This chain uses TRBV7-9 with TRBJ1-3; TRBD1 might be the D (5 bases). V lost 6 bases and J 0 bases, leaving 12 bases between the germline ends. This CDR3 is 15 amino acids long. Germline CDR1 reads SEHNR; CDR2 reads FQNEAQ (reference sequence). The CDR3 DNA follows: TGTGCCAGCAGTCGGCAGGGATACTCTGGAAACACCATATATTTT. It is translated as CASSRQGYSGNTIYF.

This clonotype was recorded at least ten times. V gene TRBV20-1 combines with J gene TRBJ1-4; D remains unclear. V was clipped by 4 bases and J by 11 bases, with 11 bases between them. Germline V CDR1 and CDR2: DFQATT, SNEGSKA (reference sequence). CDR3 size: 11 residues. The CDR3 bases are TGCAGTGCTAATAAGTGCGCTAAACTGTTTTTT. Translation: CSANKCAKLFF.

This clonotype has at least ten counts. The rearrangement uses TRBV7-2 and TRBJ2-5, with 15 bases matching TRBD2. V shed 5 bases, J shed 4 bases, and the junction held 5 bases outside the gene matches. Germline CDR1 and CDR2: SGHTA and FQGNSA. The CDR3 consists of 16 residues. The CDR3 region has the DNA TGTGCCAGCAGCGACGGACTAGCGGGAGGGTTAGAGACCCAGTACTTC. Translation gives CASSDGLAGGLETQYF. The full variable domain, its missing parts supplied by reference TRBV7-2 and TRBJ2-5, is GAGVSQSPSNKVTEKGKDVELRCDPISGHTALYWYRQSLGQGLEFLIYFQGNSAPDKSGLPSDRFSAERTGGSVSTLTIQRTQQEDSAVYLCASSDGLAGGLETQYFGPGTRLLVL.